This T cell receptor beta chain was sequenced in a study of OX40 agonist ivuxolimab in advanced cancers. Some background on the complete study: The costimulatory receptor OX40 (CD134) was targeted by ivuxolimab, a fully human IgG2 agonistic monoclonal antibody. The dose-escalation cohort was about 83% male with a mean age of about 60 years, ranging from roughly 23 to 79. The paper covers the monotherapy dose-escalation part of the phase I ivuxolimab trial, which included N of about 50 patients. Partial responses occurred in three dose-escalation patients, of whom one had hepatocellular carcinoma and two had cutaneous melanoma. Peripheral TCRbeta sequencing aimed to test whether ivuxolimab altered TCR sequence diversity and caused clonal T-cell expansion. Of the roughly 51 dose-escalation patients, hepatocellular carcinoma was present in about 20, melanoma in around 15, renal cell carcinoma in 9 and head and neck cancer in 9. Intravenous ivuxolimab was administered to patients every 2 weeks at six dose levels: 0.01, 0.1, 0.3, 1.5, 3 and 10 mg/kg. Prior anti-PD-1, anti-PD-L1 or anti-CTLA-4 therapy was permitted, and approximately 41% of dose-escalation patients had received checkpoint inhibitors. On the study overall, not on this receptor specifically: Partial responders in the 0.1-3.0 mg/kg groups had among the lowest normalized peripheral clonal expansion, especially among CD8+ T cells. Low levels of normalized T-cell clonal expansion were also seen in some patients who did not respond. Antigen specificity was not determined for the clonally expanded peripheral T cells. At doses from 0.1 to 3.0 mg/kg, clonal expansion was seen in both CD4+ and CD8+ blood T cells between baseline and week 6. After ivuxolimab, expanded clones were on average more numerous among CD8+ T cells than among CD4+ T cells.

Inclusive of the bounding cysteine and phenylalanine, the CDR3 is 13 residues long. The kept DNA is CDR3 alone, 39 bases in frame from the first base. As encoded in the germline V gene, CDR1 is SGHAT while CDR2 is FQNNGV. V is pared back by 4 bases and J by 3 bases, with 10 bases lying between the germline termini. Genomic DNA was extracted from sorted cells for sequencing of the TCRbeta CDR3 region. The immunoSEQ Assay was used for sequencing of TCRbeta CDR3 regions. Not all clones reach the TCRdb copy of this immuneACCESS table, which keeps in-frame sequences only. Checked studies attribute under half of the gap to unresolved V genes and leave the rest unexplained. The sample yields about 25,000 clones; approximately 86% were counted once. 35% to 50% of the sample is in the top ten clones. In regard to this clone: Its binding antigen is unknown. No quality values exist for individual bases; no much larger clone is one base distant.

Patients with a history of autoimmune disease or receiving systemic immunosuppression were excluded from the trial. Peripheral blood for TCR sequencing was collected from all dose cohorts at baseline, on cycle 4 day 1, and on cycle 7 day 1. The samples were drawn from a first-in-human, open-label, multicenter phase I dose-escalation trial of ivuxolimab. Adults with locally advanced or metastatic head and neck squamous cell, hepatocellular, melanoma or renal cell carcinoma were enrolled in the trial. CD4+ and CD8+ T cells were sorted separately from peripheral blood before TCR sequencing. The V and J genes are TRBV11-2 and TRBJ2-7, with the D gene uncertain. This TCR came from an adult with an advanced solid tumor such as melanoma, head and neck, liver or kidney cancer. This sample comprised CD4+ or CD8+ T cells sorted from blood, obtained in a trial of the OX40 agonist ivuxolimab. The sequenced DNA is TGTGCCAGCAGCTACGACGCTAGCTACGAGCAGTACTTC. This gives the protein CASSYDASYEQYF.